Below are 11 T cell receptor beta chains sequenced from a single sample in a study of cytomegalovirus exposure and HLA in healthy donors. Profiling relied on immunoSEQ multiplex PCR, and the TCRdb table lists in-frame clones only, not all of them. The profile covers roughly 190,000 clones, with roughly nine tenths appearing a single time and around 7.2% taken by the ten largest. The sample comprised PBMCs. The receptors stem from a man younger than 40 in good health and CMV-seropositive.

The gene calls are TRBV6-5 and TRBJ1-5; 8 positions match TRBD1. V lost 6 bases to trimming and J lost 5 bases; unmatched junction nucleotides: 6. The CDR3 sequence is 14 residues long. Germline values: CDR1 MNHEY, CDR2 SVGAGI. CDR3 in amino acids: CASSRDRTDQPQHF. In DNA, the CDR3 is TGTGCCAGCAGCAGGGACAGGACGGATCAGCCCCAGCATTTT.

V usage is TRBV19 and J usage is TRBJ1-5; 8 nucleotides align to TRBD1. The CDR3 is made up of 15 amino acids. In germline, CDR1 is LNHDA, CDR2 SQIVND (reference sequence). V gave up 9 bases and J gave up 6 bases; unmatched junction bases: 13. The CDR3 reads CASTSDRERTQPQHF. CDR3 nucleotide sequence: TGTGCCAGCACGTCGGACAGGGAAAGGACTCAGCCCCAGCATTTT. Complete variable domain (other parts from reference TRBV19 and TRBJ1-5): DGGITQSPKYLFRKEGQNVTLSCEQNLNHDAMYWYRQDPGQGLRLIYYSQIVNDFQKGDIAEGYSVSREKKESFPLTVTSAQKNPTAFYLCASTSDRERTQPQHFGDGTRLSIL.

In DNA, the CDR3 is TGTGCCAGCAGCTACCCTGTCCAAGAGACCCAGTACTTC. Amino acids: CASSYPVQETQYF. The chain recombines TRBV7-2 with TRBJ2-5; unclear D gene. The CDR3 spans 13 residues. Looked up from germline, CDR1 is SGHTA and CDR2 is FQGNSA. Between the trimmed V and J ends, which lost 4 bases and 1 base, there was a span of 7 bases.

The chain recombines TRBV28 with TRBJ1-2; 7 bases agree with TRBD1. CDR3 length: 14 amino acids. Trimming removed 6 bases from V and 8 bases from J; junction bases left unmatched: 12. Germline V gene lookup returns CDR1 MDHEN and CDR2 SYDVKM. CDR3 coding DNA: TGTGCCAGCAGCCCCCTCGACAGGGCGGGAGGCTACACCTTC. Its protein is CASSPLDRAGGYTF.

As for this clone: At the DNA level, this CDR3 is encoded by other sequences in the same sample as well. V usage is TRBV5-1 and J usage is TRBJ2-2, with D perhaps being TRBD1 or TRBD2 (5 bases each). The ends were cut back, 0 bases at V and 6 bases at J, with 6 bases in the middle. The CDR3 contains 13 residues. CDR1 SGHRS and CDR2 YFSETQ come from the germline V gene. The DNA for the CDR3 is TGCGCCAGCAGCTTGGTGGGGGCCGGGGAGCTGTTTTTT. Residues: CASSLVGAGELFF.

The chain joins TRBV4-1 to TRBJ1-4; 11 bases match TRBD1. CDR1 is MGHRA and CDR2 is YSYEKL in the germline V gene. Trimming at V came to 0 bases and at J to 8 bases, leaving 5 bases not matched to a gene. CDR3 length: 16 amino acids. DNA for the CDR3: TGCGCCAGCAGCCAAGAGCGGGACAGGGGGAGGGAAAAACTGTTTTTT. This translates into CASSQERDRGREKLFF.

This clone was detected ten times or more. The V and J genes are TRBV4-1 and TRBJ2-7; a weak D match, TRBD2 (6 bases). CDR1 and CDR2 (germline): MGHRA, YSYEKL. This CDR3 is 15 amino acids long. The V gene lost 4 bases and the J gene lost 3 bases, with 16 bases spanning the gap. CDR3 protein: CASSPEEGIYYEQYF. As DNA, the CDR3 is TGCGCCAGCAGCCCCGAGGAGGGAATTTACTACGAGCAGTACTTC.

This clone was detected only once. V usage is TRBV5-5 and J usage is TRBJ2-7; D is possibly TRBD1 (5 bases). The germline V gene has CDR1 SGHKS and CDR2 YYEKEE (reference sequence). V gave up 0 bases and J gave up 5 bases, with 12 bases separating them. The CDR3 is 14 residues long. DNA for the CDR3: TGTGCCAGCAGCTTGGTGGGCAGGGCCCACGAGCAGTACTTC. Amino acid sequence: CASSLVGRAHEQYF. The full variable domain, completed using reference TRBV5-5 and TRBJ2-7, is DAGVTQSPTHLIKTRGQQVTLRCSPISGHKSVSWYQQVLGQGPQFIFQYYEKEERGRGNFPDRFSARQFPNYSSELNVNALLLGDSALYLCASSLVGRAHEQYFGPGTRLTVT.

The chain has TRBV5-4 and TRBJ2-7; TRBD2 matches 7 bases. The length of the CDR3 is 12 residues. Germline V gene sequence: CDR1 SGHNT, CDR2 YYREEE (reference sequence). J gave up 6 bases and V 4 bases, and 4 bases lay outside the gene matches. Here the CDR3 DNA reads TGTGCCAGCAGCCGGGCGGGGGTCGAGCAGTACTTC. Translating gives CASSRAGVEQYF.

This rearrangement joins TRBV7-3 to TRBJ2-5, with TRBD2 matching over 15 bases. The V gene's germline CDR1 is SGHTA and CDR2 FQGTGA. CDR3 length: 17 residues. The junction had 5 bases not matched to a gene; V was cut back by 2 bases and J by 4 bases. In DNA, the CDR3 is TGTGCCAGCAGCTTAGGCGGGGGACTAGCGGGAGGAGAGACCCAGTACTTC. Residues: CASSLGGGLAGGETQYF.

The chain couples TRBV11-3 to TRBJ2-2; the D is unclear. The CDR3 covers 18 residues. V was clipped by 2 bases and J by 5 bases, with 21 bases between them. Germline CDR1 and CDR2: SGHNT and YENEEA. CDR3 amino acids: CASSLSRVGSRGTGELFF. The DNA of the CDR3 is TGTGCCAGCAGCTTAAGCCGGGTGGGGTCCCGAGGTACCGGGGAGCTGTTTTTT.